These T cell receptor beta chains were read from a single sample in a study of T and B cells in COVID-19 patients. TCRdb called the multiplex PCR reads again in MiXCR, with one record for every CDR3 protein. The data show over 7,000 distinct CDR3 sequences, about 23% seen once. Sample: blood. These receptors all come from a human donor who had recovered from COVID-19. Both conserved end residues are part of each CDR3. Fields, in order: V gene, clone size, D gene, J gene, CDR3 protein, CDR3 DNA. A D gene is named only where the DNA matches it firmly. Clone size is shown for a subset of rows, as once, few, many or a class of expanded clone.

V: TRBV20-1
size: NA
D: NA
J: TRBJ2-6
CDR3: CSGVGGHSGANVLTF
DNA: TGCAGTGGGGTCGGGGGCCACTCTGGGGCCAACGTCCTGACTTTC

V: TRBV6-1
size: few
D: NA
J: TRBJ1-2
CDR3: CASRKDGNFKGYGYTF
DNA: TGTGCCAGCAGAAAAGACGGGAATTTCAAAGGCTATGGCTACACCTTC

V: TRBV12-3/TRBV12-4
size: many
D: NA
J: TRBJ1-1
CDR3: CASSPQGPNTEAFF
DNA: TGTGCCAGCAGCCCTCAGGGGCCGAACACTGAAGCTTTCTTT

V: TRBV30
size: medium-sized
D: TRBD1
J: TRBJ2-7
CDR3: CVGTGGTYEQYF
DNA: TGTGTCGGGACAGGGGGTACCTACGAGCAGTACTTC

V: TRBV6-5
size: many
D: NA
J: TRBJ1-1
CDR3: CASKDGGTEAFF
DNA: TGTGCCAGCAAGGACGGGGGCACTGAAGCTTTCTTT

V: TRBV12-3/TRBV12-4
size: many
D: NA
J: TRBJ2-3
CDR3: CASSGGTSVLTDTQYF
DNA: TGTGCCAGCAGCGGGGGAACTAGTGTGTTGACAGATACGCAGTATTTT

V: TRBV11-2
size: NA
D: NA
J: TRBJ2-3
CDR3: CASSLLTGTSTDTQYF
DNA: TGTGCCAGCAGCTTACTAACTGGGACTAGCACAGATACGCAGTATTTT

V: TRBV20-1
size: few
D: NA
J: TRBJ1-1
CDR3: CSAGTNYRDTEAFF
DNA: TGCAGTGCTGGAACTAATTACAGGGACACTGAAGCTTTCTTT

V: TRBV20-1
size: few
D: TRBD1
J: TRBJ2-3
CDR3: CSARTGDFSDTQYF
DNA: TGCAGTGCCCGGACAGGGGACTTCTCAGATACGCAGTATTTT

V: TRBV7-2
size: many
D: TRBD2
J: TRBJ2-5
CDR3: CASSRGLAETQYF
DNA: TGTGCCAGCAGCCGTGGACTAGCCGAGACCCAGTACTTC

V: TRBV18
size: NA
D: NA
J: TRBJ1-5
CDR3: CASSPQDMTPQHF
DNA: TGTGCCAGCTCACCACAGGACATGACGCCCCAGCATTTT

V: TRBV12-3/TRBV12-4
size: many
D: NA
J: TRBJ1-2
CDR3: CASSPQGIAPYGYTF
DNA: TGTGCCAGCAGCCCACAGGGCATTGCCCCCTATGGCTACACCTTC

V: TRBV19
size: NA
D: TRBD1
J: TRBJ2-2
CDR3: CASRRDRDHTGELLF
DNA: TGTGCCAGTAGGAGGGACAGGGACCACACCGGGGAGCTGTTGTTT

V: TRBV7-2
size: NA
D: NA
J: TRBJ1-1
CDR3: CASSPRLGLNTEAFF
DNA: TGTGCCAGCAGCCCTCGGTTGGGTTTGAACACTGAAGCTTTCTTT

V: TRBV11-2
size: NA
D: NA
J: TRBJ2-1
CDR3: CASSLGSMGPGDEQFF
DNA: TGTGCCAGCAGCTTAGGATCGATGGGGCCGGGGGATGAGCAGTTCTTC

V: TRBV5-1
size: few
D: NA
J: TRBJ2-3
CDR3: CASSPGGTDTQYF
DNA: TGCGCCAGCAGCCCGGGCGGCACAGATACGCAGTATTTT

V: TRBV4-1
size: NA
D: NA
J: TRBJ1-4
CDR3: CASSPVTTNEKLFF
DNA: TGCGCCAGCAGCCCGGTAACAACTAATGAAAAACTGTTTTTT

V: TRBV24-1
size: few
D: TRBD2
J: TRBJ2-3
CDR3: CATSLAGGLDTQYF
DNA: TGTGCCACCAGCCTAGCGGGGGGGCTGGATACGCAGTATTTT

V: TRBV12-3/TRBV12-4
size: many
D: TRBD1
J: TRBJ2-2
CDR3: CASSLRTGGHTGELFF
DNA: TGTGCCAGCAGTTTAAGGACAGGGGGCCACACCGGGGAGCTGTTTTTT

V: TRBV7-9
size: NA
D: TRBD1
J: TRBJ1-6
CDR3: CASSLGTGHNSPLHF
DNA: TGTGCCAGCAGCCTAGGGACAGGCCATAATTCACCCCTCCACTTT

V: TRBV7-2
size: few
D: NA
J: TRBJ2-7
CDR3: CASRGGGLGGNEQYF
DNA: TGTGCCAGCAGAGGGGGGGGTTTGGGGGGCAACGAGCAGTACTTC

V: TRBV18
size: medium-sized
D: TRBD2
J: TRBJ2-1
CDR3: CASSPTLAGGHNEQFF
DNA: TGTGCCAGCTCGCCTACTTTAGCGGGGGGGCACAATGAGCAGTTCTTC

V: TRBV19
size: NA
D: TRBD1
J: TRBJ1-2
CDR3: CASSSTGTGAIDYGYTF
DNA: TGTGCCAGTAGTTCCACCGGGACAGGGGCCATTGACTATGGCTACACCTTC

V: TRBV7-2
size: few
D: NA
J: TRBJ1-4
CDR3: CASSLGGTWREKLFF
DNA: TGTGCCAGCAGCTTAGGTGGGACCTGGAGGGAAAAACTGTTTTTT

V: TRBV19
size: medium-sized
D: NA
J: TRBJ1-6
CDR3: CASSMVDPNSPLHF
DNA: TGTGCCAGTAGTATGGTGGACCCCAATTCACCCCTCCACTTT

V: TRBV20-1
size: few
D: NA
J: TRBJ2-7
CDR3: CSARRSGNEQYF
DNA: TGCAGTGCTAGACGGAGTGGGAACGAGCAGTACTTC

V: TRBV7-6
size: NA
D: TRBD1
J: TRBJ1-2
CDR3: CASSPGQINYGYTF
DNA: TGTGCCAGCAGCCCGGGACAGATCAACTATGGCTACACCTTC

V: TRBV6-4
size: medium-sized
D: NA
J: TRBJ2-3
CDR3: CASRLGASSTDTQYF
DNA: TGTGCCAGCAGGTTAGGGGCTAGCAGCACAGATACGCAGTATTTT

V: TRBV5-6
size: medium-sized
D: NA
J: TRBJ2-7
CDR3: CASSLDAGISYEQYF
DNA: TGTGCCAGCAGCTTGGACGCAGGGATTTCCTACGAGCAGTACTTC

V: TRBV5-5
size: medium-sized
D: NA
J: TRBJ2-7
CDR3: CASSPTPLEQYF
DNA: TGTGCCAGCAGCCCTACCCCCCTCGAGCAGTACTTC

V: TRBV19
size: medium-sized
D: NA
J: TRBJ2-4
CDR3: CASSIGLAKNIQYF
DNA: TGTGCCAGTAGTATTGGCCTAGCCAAAAACATTCAGTACTTC

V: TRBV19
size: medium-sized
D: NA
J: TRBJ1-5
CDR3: CASSTHLSGVGQPQHF
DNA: TGTGCCAGTAGTACCCACCTCAGTGGGGTGGGTCAGCCCCAGCATTTT

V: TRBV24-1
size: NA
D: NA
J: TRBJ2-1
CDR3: CATSDPSINEQFF
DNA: TGTGCCACCAGTGACCCCTCGATCAATGAGCAGTTCTTC

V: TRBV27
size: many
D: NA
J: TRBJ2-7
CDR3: CASFPAGQPYEQYF
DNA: TGTGCCAGCTTCCCAGCGGGTCAACCCTACGAGCAGTACTTC

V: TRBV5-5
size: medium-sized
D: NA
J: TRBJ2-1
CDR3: CASSLGGSTYNEQFF
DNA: TGTGCCAGCAGCCTGGGGGGTAGTACCTACAATGAGCAGTTCTTC

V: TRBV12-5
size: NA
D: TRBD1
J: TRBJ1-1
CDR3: CASGFLGQPGEAFF
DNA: TGTGCTAGTGGTTTCCTGGGACAGCCAGGGGAAGCTTTCTTT

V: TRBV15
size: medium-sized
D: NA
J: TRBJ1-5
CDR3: CATSHDRLDNQPQHF
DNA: TGTGCCACCAGCCACGACAGGCTGGACAATCAGCCCCAGCATTTT

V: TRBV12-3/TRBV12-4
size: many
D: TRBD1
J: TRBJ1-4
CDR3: CASSYRGPAHNEKLFF
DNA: TGTGCCAGCAGTTACAGGGGCCCCGCTCATAATGAAAAACTGTTTTTT

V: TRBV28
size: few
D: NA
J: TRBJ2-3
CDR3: CASGRGRSHTDTQYF
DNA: TGTGCCAGCGGAAGAGGCAGGTCCCACACAGATACGCAGTATTTT

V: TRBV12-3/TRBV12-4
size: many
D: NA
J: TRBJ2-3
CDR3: CASSLSVGRTDTQYF
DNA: TGTGCCAGCAGTTTATCCGTGGGCCGCACAGATACGCAGTATTTT

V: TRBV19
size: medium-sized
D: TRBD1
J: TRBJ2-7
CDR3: CASSGDRIAYEQYF
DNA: TGTGCCAGTAGTGGGGACAGAATCGCCTACGAGCAGTACTTC

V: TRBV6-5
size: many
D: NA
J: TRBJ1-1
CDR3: CASSLSNTEAFF
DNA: TGTGCCAGCAGTTTATCGAACACTGAAGCTTTCTTT

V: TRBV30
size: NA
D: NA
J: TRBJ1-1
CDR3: CARQPQANTEAFF
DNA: TGTGCCCGTCAACCACAGGCGAACACTGAAGCTTTCTTT

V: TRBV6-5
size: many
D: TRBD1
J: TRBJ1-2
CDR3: CASHRGHQGYTF
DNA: TGTGCCAGCCACAGGGGACACCAAGGCTACACCTTC

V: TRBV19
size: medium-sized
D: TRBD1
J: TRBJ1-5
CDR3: CASIQTTGGTHQPQHF
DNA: TGTGCCAGTATACAAACTACAGGGGGGACCCATCAGCCCCAGCATTTT

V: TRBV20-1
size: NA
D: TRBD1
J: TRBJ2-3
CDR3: CSASGDRGRIADTQYF
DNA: TGCAGTGCTAGTGGGGACAGGGGGCGGATAGCAGATACGCAGTATTTT

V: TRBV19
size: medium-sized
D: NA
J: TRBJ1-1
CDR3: CASSDSGTPNTEAFF
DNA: TGTGCCAGTAGCGACTCCGGGACACCAAACACTGAAGCTTTCTTT

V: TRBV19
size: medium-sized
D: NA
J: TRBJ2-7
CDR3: CASSTSGLRYEQYF
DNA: TGTGCCAGTAGTACCTCGGGACTGCGCTACGAGCAGTACTTC

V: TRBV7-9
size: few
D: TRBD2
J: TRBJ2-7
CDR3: CASVLAGDPTEQYF
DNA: TGTGCCAGCGTACTAGCGGGGGACCCTACGGAGCAGTACTTC

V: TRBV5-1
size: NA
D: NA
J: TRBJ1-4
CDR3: CASSSSVNEKLFF
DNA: TGCGCCAGCAGCTCGTCTGTTAATGAAAAACTGTTTTTT

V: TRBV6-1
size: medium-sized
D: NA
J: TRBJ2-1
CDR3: CASSVRGNEQFF
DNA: TGTGCCAGCAGTGTTAGAGGCAATGAGCAGTTCTTC

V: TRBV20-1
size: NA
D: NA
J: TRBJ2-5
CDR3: CSARDLAQETQYF
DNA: TGCAGTGCTAGAGATTTAGCGCAAGAGACCCAGTACTTC

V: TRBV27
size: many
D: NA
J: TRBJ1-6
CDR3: CASGGRGEYNSPLHF
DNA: TGTGCCAGCGGGGGTAGAGGGGAGTATAATTCACCCCTCCACTTT